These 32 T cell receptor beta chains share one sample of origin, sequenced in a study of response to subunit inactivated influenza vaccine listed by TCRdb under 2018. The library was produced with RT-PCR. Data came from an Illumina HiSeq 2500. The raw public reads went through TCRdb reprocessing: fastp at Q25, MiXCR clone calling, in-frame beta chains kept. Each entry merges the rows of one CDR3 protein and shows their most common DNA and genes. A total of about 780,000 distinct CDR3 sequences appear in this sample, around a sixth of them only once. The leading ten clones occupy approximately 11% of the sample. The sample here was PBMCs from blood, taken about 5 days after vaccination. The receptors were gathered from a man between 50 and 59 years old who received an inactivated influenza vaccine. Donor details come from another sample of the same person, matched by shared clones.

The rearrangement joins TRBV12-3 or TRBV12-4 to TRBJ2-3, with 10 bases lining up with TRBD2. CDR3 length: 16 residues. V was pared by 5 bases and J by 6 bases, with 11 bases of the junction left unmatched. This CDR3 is CASSPRGAGGPDTQYF. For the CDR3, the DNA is TGTGCCAGCAGTCCCAGGGGAGCGGGGGGGCCGGATACGCAGTATTTT.

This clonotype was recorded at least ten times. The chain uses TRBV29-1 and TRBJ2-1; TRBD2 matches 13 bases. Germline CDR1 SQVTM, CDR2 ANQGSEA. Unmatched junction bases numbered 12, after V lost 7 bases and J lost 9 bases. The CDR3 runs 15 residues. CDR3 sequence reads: CSGNIGLAGAGEQFF. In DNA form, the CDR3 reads TGCAGCGGAAACATCGGACTAGCGGGAGCCGGTGAGCAGTTCTTC.

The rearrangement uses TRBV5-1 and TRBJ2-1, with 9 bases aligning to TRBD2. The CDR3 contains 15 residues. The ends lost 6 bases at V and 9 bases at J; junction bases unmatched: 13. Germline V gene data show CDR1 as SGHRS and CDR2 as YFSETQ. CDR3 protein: CASTPWDSGSAEQFF. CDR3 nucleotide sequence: TGCGCCAGCACCCCTTGGGATAGCGGGAGTGCTGAGCAGTTCTTC.

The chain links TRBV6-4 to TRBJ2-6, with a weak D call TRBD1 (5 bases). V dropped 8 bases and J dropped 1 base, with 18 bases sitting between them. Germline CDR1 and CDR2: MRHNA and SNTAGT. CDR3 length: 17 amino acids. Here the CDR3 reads CASWAVRVGSGANVLTF. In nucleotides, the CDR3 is TGTGCCAGCTGGGCCGTCAGGGTTGGTTCTGGGGCCAACGTCCTGACTTTC.

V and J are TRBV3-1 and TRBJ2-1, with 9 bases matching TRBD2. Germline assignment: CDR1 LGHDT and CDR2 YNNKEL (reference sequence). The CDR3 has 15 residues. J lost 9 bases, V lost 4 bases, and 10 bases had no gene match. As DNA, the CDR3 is TGTGCCAGCAGCCTGCTAGCGGGACGGTTCGGTGAGCAGTTCTTC. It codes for CASSLLAGRFGEQFF.

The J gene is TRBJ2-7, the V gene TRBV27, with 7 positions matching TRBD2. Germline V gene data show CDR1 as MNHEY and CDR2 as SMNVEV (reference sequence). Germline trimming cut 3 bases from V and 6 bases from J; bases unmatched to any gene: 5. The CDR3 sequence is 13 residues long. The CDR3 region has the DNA TGTGCCAGCAGTTTTCCGGGAGGCTTCGAGCAGTACTTC. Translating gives CASSFPGGFEQYF.

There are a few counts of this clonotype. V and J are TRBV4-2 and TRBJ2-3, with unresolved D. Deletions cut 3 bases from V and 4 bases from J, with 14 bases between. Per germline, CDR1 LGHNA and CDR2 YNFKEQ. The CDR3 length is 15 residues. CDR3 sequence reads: CASSHTPEFPDTQYF. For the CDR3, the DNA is TGTGCCAGCAGCCACACTCCCGAGTTCCCAGATACGCAGTATTTT.

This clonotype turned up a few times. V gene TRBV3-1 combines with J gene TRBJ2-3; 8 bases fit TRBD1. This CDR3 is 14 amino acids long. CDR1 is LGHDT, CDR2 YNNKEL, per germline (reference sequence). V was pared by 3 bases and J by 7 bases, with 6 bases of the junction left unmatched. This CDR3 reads CASSQDRARHTQYF. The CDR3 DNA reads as TGTGCCAGCAGCCAGGACAGGGCCAGACATACGCAGTATTTT.

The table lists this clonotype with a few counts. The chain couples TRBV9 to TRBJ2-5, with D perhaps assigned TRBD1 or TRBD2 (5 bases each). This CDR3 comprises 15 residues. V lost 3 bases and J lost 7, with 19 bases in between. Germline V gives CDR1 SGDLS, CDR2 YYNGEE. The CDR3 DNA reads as TGTGCCAGCAGCGCGGAAACTAGGGGCTTTGGGACCCAGTACTTC. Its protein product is CASSAETRGFGTQYF. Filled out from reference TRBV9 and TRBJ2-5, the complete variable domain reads DSGVTQTPKHLITATGQRVTLRCSPRSGDLSVYWYQQSLDQGLQFLIQYYNGEERAKGNILERFSAQQFPDLHSELNLSSLELGDSALYFCASSAETRGFGTQYFGPGTRLLVL.

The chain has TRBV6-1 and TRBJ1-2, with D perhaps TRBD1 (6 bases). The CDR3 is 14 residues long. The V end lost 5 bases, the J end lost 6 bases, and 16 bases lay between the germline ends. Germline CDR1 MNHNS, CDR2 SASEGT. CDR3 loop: CASSTGSPYNGYTF. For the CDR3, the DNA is TGTGCCAGCAGTACAGGGTCACCCTATAATGGCTACACCTTC.

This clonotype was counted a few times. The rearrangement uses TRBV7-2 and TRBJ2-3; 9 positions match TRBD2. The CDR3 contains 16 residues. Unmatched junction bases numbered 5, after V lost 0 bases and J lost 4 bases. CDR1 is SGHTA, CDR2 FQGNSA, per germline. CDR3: CASSLAGGGASDTQYF. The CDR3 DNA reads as TGTGCCAGCAGCTTAGCGGGCGGGGGGGCCTCAGATACGCAGTATTTT.

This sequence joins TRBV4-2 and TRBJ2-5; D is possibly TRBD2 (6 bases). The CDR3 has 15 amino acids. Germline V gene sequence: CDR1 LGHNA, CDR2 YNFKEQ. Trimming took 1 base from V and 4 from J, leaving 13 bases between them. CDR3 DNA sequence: TGTGCCAGCAGCCAAGGGTACCCGGGGGTAGAGACCCAGTACTTC. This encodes CASSQGYPGVETQYF.

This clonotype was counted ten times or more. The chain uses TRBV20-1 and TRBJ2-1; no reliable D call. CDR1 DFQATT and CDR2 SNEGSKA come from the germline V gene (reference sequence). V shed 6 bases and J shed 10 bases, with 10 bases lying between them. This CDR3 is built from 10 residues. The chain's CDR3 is CSASLREQFF. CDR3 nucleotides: TGCAGTGCCTCACTTCGCGAGCAGTTCTTC.

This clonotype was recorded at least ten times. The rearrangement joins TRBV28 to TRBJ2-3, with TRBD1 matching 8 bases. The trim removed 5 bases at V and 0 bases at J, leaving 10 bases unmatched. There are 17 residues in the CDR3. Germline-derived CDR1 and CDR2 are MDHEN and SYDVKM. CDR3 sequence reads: CASSPGTGWGSTDTQYF. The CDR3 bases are TGTGCCAGCAGTCCCGGGACAGGATGGGGTAGCACAGATACGCAGTATTTT.

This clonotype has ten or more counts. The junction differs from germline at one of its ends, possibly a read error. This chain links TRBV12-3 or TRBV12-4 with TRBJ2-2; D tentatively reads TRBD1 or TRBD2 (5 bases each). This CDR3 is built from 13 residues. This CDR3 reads CASSLGHTGELFF. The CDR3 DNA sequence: TGCGCCAGCAGCTTGGGACACACCGGGGAGCTGTTTTTT.

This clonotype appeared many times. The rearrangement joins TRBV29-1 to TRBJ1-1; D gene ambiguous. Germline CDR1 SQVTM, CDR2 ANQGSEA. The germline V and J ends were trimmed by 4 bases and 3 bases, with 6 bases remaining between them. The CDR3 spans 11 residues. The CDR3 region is CSVGADTEAFF. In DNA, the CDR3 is TGCAGCGTTGGGGCAGACACTGAAGCTTTCTTT.

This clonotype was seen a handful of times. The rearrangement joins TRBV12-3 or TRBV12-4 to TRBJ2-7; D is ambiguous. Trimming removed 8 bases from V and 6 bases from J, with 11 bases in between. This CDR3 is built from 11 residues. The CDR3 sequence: CASAQLTEQYF. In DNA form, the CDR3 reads TGTGCCAGCGCCCAGTTAACCGAGCAGTACTTC.

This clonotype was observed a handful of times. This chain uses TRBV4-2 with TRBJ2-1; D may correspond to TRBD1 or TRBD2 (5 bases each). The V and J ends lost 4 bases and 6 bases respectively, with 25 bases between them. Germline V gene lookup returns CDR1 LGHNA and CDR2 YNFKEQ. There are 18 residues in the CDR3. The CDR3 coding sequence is TGTGCCAGCAGCCTCGGGGACGTAGTTAGCGCATCTACCAATGAGCAGTTCTTC. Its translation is CASSLGDVVSASTNEQFF.

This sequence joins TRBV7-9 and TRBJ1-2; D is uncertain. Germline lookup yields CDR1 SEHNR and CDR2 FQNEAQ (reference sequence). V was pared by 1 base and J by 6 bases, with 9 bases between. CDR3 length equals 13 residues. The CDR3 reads CASSLGNGDGYTF. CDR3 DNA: TGTGCCAGCAGCTTAGGTAACGGGGATGGCTACACCTTC.

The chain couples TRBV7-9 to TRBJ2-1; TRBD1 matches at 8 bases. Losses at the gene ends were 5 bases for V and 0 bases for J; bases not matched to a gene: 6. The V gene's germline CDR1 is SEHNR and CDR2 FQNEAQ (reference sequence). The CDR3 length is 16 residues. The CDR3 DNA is TGTGCCAGCAGCCTCCGGACAGGGCGCTCCTACAATGAGCAGTTCTTC. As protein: CASSLRTGRSYNEQFF.

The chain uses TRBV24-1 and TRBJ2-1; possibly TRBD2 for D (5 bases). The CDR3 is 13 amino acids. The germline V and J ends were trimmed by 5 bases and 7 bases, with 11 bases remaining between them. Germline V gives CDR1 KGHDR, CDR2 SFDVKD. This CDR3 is CATSGFGGNEQFF. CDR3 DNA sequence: TGTGCCACCAGTGGTTTTGGAGGAAATGAGCAGTTCTTC.

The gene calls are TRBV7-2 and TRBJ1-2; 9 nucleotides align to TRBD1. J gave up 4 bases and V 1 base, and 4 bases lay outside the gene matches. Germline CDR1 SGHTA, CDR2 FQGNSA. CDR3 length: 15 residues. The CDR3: CASSLERDRAYGYTF. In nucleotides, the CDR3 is TGTGCCAGCAGCTTAGAGCGGGACAGGGCCTATGGCTACACCTTC. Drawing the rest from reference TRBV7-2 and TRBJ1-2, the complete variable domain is GAGVSQSPSNKVTEKGKDVELRCDPISGHTALYWYRQSLGQGLEFLIYFQGNSAPDKSGLPSDRFSAERTGGSVSTLTIQRTQQEDSAVYLCASSLERDRAYGYTFGSGTRLTVV.

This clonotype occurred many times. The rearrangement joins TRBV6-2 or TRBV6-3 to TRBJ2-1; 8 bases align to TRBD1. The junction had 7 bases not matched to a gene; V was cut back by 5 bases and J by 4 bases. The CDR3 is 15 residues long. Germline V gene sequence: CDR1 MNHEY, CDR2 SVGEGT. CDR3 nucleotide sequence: TGTGCCAGCAGTAAATACAGGGGGATATACAATGAGCAGTTCTTC. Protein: CASSKYRGIYNEQFF.

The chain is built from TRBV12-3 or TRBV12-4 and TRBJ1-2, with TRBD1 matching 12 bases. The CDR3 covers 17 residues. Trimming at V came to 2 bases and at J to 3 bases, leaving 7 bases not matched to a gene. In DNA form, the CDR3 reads TGTGCCAGCAGTTTATATCCGGGACAGGGGGCGGACTATGGCTACACCTTC. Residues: CASSLYPGQGADYGYTF.

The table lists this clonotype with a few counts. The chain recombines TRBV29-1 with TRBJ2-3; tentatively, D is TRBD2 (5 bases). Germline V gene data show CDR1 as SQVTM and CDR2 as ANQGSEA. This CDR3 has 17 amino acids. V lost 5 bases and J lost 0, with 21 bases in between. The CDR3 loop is CSVLSPEGSKSTDTQYF. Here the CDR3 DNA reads TGCAGCGTTCTAAGCCCCGAGGGATCGAAAAGCACAGATACGCAGTATTTT.

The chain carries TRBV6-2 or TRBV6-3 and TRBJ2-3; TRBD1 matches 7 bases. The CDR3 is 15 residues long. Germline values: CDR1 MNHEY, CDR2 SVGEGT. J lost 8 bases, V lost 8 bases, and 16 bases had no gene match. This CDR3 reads CASSIGTVDGGTQYF. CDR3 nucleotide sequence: TGTGCCAGCTCCATCGGGACAGTCGACGGAGGTACGCAGTATTTT.

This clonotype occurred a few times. CDR3 amino acids: CASSFLTGFHEQYF. The CDR3 DNA reads as TGTGCCAGCTCATTCCTGACAGGGTTCCACGAGCAGTACTTC. The chain uses TRBV18 and TRBJ2-7; TRBD1 matches at 7 bases. This CDR3 region has 14 residues. The germline gives CDR1 KGHSH, CDR2 LQKENI. J lost 5 bases, V lost 5 bases, and 9 bases had no gene match.

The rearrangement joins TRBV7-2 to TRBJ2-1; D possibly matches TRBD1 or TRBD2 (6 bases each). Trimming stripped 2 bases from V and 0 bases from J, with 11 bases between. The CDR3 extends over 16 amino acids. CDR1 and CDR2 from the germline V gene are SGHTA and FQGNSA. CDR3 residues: CASSLSGASSYNEQFF. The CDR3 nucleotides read TGTGCCAGCAGCTTATCGGGGGCCAGCTCCTACAATGAGCAGTTCTTC.

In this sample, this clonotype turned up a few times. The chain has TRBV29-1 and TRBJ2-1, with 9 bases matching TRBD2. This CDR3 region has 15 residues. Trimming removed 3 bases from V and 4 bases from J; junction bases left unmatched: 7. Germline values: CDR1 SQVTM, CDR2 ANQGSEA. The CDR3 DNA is TGCAGCGTTGACGCTAGCGGGGATTTATACAATGAGCAGTTCTTC. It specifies CSVDASGDLYNEQFF.

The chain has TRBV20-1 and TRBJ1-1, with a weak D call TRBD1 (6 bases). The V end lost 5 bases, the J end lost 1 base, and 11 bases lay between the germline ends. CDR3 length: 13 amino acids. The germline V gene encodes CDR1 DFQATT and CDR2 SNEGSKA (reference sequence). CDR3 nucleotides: TGCAGTGCTGCACAGGGAGGGAACACTGAAGCTTTCTTT. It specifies CSAAQGGNTEAFF.

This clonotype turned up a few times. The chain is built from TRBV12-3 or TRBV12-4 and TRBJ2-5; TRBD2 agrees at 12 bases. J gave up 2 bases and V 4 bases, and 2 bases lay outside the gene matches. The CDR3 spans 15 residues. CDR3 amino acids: CASSSGLAGQETQYF. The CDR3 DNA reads TGTGCCAGCAGTTCAGGACTAGCGGGGCAAGAGACCCAGTACTTC.

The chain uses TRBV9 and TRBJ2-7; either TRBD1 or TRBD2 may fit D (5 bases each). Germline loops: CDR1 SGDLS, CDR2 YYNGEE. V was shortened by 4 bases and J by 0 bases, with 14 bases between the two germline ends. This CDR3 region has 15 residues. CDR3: CASSLRDGSSYEQYF. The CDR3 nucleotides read TGTGCCAGCAGCCTCCGGGACGGAAGCTCCTACGAGCAGTACTTC. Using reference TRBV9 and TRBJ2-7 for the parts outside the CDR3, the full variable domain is DSGVTQTPKHLITATGQRVTLRCSPRSGDLSVYWYQQSLDQGLQFLIQYYNGEERAKGNILERFSAQQFPDLHSELNLSSLELGDSALYFCASSLRDGSSYEQYFGPGTRLTVT.